Listed here is a single TCR beta chain. Per the study methods: Reference gene primer amplification gave nucleated cell count estimates. Generated by immunoSEQ multiplex PCR, the TCRdb table keeps only in-frame clones and is missing some. V and J calls and clone size are copied from that table; D and trimming were computed from the DNA. The repertoire holds about 350,000 clones, with 65% to 90% as singletons. Patients from Seattle were sampled longitudinally, starting during active infection. This record belongs to a study of blood T cell repertoires in COVID-19. Turning to the study itself: Spain, Italy and the United States supplied samples that represented acute and convalescent COVID-19. The analysed material was cDNA or gDNA that came from T cells, B-cell-depleted T cells, or PBMCs.

Trimming shortened V by 3 bases and J by 1 base, and 9 bases separated the two germline ends. Germline V gene lookup returns CDR1 SGHTA and CDR2 FQGNSA. The CDR3 runs 14 residues. The rearrangement links TRBV7-2 to TRBJ1-1; possibly TRBD1 for D (6 bases). Sequenced input: peripheral blood. The clonotype comes from a woman in her sixties with COVID-19, enrolled during active disease. The CDR3 nucleotides read TGTGCCAGCAGCTTTACAGGGCAGAACACTGAAGCTTTCTTT. As protein: CASSFTGQNTEAFF.